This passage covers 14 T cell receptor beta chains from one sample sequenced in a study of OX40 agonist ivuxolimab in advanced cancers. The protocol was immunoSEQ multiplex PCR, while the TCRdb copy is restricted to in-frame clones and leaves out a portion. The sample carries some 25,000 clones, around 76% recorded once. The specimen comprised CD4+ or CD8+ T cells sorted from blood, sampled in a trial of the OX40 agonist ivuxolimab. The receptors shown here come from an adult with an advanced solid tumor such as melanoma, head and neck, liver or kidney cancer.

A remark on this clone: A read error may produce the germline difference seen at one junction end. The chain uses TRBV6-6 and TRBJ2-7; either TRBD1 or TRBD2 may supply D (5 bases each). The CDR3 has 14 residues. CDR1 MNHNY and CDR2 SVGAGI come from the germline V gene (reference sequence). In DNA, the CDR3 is TGTGCCAGCAGTTACGGGGGAGAGGCCTACGGGCAGTACTTC. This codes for CASSYGGEAYGQYF.

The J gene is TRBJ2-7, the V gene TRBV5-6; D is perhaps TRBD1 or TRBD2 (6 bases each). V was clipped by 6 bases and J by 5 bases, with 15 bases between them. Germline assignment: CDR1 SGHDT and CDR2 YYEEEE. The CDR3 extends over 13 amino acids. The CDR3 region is CASTVGGKDEQYF. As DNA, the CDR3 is TGTGCCAGCACCGTCGGGGGCAAGGACGAGCAGTACTTC.

The CDR3, as DNA: TGTGCCAGTAGTGGGGACTCTAATCAGTGGGATAGCAATCAGCCCCAGCATTTT. Amino acids: CASSGDSNQWDSNQPQHF. This rearrangement joins TRBV19 to TRBJ1-5, with a possible D match to TRBD1 (5 bases). Trimming pared 5 bases from V and 0 bases from J, leaving 20 bases between. This CDR3 is built from 18 residues. Germline CDR1 reads LNHDA; CDR2 reads SQIVND (reference sequence).

For the CDR3, the DNA is TGCGCCAGCAGCTTGGCCCCGGGAGAGACCCAGTACTTC. This translates into CASSLAPGETQYF. The rearrangement links TRBV5-1 to TRBJ2-5; D unclear. This CDR3 region has 13 residues. V lost 0 bases, J lost 4 bases, and 7 bases lay in between. Germline values: CDR1 SGHRS, CDR2 YFSETQ.

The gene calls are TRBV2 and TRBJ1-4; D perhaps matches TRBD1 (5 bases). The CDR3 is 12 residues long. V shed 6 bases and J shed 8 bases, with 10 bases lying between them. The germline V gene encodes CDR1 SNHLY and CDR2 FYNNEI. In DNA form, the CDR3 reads TGTGCCAGCAGGGGGCGACGCGAAAAACTGTTTTTT. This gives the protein CASRGRREKLFF.

This CDR3 is CASSSTVQPQHF. In nucleotides, the CDR3 is TGTGCCAGCAGTTCGACAGTTCAGCCCCAGCATTTT. The chain carries TRBV6-5 and TRBJ1-5, with D possibly TRBD1 on 5 matching bases. The V end was cut by 4 bases, the J end by 6 bases, with 7 bases between. Germline V CDR1 and CDR2: MNHEY, SVGAGI. CDR3 length equals 12 residues.

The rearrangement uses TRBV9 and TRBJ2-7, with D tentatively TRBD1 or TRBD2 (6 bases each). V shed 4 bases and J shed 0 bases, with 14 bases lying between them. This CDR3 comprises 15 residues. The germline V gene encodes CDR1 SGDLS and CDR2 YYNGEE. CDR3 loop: CASSPDGGGSYEQYF. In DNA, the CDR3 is TGTGCCAGCAGCCCAGACGGGGGCGGCTCCTACGAGCAGTACTTC.

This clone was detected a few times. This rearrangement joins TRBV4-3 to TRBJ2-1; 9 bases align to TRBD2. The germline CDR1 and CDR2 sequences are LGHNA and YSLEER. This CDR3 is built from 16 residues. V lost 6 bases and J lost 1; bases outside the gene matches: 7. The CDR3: CASSPAGGRSYNEQFF. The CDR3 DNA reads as TGCGCCAGCAGTCCAGCGGGGGGTCGATCCTACAATGAGCAGTTCTTC.

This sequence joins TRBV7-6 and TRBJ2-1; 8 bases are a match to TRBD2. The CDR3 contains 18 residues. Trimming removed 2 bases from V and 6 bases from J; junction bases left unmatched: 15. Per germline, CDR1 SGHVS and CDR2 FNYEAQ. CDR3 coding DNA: TGTGCCAGCAGCTTAAGTGTTGGCGGGGGGCCCCGGGGCAATGAGCAGTTCTTC. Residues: CASSLSVGGGPRGNEQFF.

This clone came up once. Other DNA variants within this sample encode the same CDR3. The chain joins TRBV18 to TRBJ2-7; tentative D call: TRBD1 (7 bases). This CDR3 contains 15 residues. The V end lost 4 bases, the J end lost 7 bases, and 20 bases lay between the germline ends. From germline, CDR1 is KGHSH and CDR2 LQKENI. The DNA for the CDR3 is TGTGCCAGCTCACGGGAGGACAGGAGTCGCGATGAGCAGTACTTC. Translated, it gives CASSREDRSRDEQYF. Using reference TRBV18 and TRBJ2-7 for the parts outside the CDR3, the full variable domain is NAGVMQNPRHLVRRRGQEARLRCSPMKGHSHVYWYRQLPEEGLKFMVYLQKENIIDESGMPKERFSAEFPKEGPSILRIQQVVRGDSAAYFCASSREDRSRDEQYFGPGTRLTVT.

The CDR3 reads CASSYRDRGYTEAFF. The DNA for the CDR3 is TGTGCCAGCAGCTACCGGGACAGGGGATACACTGAAGCTTTCTTT. The genes are TRBV7-9 and TRBJ1-1; TRBD1 matches at 10 bases. This CDR3 has 15 amino acids. With V trimmed by 4 bases and J by 3 bases, 5 bases remained unmatched. Germline CDR1 SEHNR, CDR2 FQNEAQ (reference sequence).

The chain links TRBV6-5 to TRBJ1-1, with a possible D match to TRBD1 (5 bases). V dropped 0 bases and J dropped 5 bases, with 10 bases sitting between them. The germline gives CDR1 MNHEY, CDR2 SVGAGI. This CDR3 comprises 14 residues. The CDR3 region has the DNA TGTGCCAGCAGTTACTCCACAGGATGGACTGAAGCTTTCTTT. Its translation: CASSYSTGWTEAFF.

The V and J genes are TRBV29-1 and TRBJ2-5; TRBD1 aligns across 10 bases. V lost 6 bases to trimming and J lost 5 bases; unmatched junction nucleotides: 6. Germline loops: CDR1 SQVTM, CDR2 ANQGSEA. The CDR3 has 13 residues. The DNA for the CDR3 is TGCAGCGTGCGGGGACAGGGGACCGAGACCCAGTACTTC. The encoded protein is CSVRGQGTETQYF.

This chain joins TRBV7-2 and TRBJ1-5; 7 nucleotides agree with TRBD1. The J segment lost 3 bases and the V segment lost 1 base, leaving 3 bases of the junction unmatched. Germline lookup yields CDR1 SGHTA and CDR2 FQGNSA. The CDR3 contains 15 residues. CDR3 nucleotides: TGTGCCAGCAGCTTAGTGGGGACAGACAATCAGCCCCAGCATTTT. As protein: CASSLVGTDNQPQHF.